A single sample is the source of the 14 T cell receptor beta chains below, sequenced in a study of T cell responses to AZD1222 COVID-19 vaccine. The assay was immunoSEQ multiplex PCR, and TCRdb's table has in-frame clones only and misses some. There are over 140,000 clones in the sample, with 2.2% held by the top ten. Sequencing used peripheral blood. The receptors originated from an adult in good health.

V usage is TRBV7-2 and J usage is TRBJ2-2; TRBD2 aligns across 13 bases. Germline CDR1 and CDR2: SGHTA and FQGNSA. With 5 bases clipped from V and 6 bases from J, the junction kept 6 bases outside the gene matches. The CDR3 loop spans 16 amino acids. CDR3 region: CASSLTSGGMSGELFF. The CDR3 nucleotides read TGTGCCAGCAGCCTGACTAGCGGGGGGATGTCCGGGGAGCTGTTTTTT. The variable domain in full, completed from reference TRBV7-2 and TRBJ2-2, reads GAGVSQSPSNKVTEKGKDVELRCDPISGHTALYWYRQSLGQGLEFLIYFQGNSAPDKSGLPSDRFSAERTGGSVSTLTIQRTQQEDSAVYLCASSLTSGGMSGELFFGEGSRLTVL.

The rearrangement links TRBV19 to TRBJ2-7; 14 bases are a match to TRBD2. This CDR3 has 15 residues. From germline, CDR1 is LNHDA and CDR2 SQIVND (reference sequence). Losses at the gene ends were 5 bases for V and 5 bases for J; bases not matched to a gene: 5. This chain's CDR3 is CASSATSGGANEQYF. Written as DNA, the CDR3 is TGTGCCAGTAGTGCGACTAGCGGGGGGGCAAACGAGCAGTACTTC.

In DNA, the CDR3 is TGCAGTGCTGAGGGCCTTCAACGCTACACCTTC. Translation gives CSAEGLQRYTF. The rearrangement joins TRBV20-1 to TRBJ1-2, with D uncertain. V was cut by 5 bases and J by 9 bases, with 13 bases left in between. Per the germline V gene, CDR1 is DFQATT and CDR2 is SNEGSKA (reference sequence). CDR3 length: 11 residues.

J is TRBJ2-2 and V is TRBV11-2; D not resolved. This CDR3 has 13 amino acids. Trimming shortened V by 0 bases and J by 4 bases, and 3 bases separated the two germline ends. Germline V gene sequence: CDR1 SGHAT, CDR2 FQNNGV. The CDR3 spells CASSLERTGELFF. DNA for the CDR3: TGTGCCAGCAGCTTAGAGCGCACCGGGGAGCTGTTTTTT.

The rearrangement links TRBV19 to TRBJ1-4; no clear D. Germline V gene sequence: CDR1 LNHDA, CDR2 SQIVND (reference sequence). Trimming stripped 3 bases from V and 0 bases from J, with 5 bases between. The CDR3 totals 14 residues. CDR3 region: CASSIGATNEKLFF. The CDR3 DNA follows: TGTGCCAGTAGTATCGGGGCAACTAATGAAAAACTGTTTTTT.

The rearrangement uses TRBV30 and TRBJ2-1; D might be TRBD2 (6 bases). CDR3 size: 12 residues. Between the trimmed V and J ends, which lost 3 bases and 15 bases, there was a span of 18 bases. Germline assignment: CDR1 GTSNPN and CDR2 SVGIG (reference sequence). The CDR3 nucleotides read TGTGCCTGGAGGGTTGGGTCCGGGGGTAGGTTCTTC. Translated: CAWRVGSGGRFF.

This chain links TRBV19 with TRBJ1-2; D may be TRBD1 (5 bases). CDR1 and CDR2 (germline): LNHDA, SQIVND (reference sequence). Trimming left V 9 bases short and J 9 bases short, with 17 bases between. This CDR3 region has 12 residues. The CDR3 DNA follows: TGTGCCAGCCGAGTACCGGGACCCAGCTACACCTTC. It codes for CASRVPGPSYTF.

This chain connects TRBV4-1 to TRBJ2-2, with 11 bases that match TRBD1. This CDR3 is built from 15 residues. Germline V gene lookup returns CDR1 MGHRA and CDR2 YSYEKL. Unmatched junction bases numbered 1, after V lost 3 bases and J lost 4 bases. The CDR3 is CASSQGQGGTGELFF. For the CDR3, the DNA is TGCGCCAGCAGCCAGGGACAGGGGGGCACCGGGGAGCTGTTTTTT.

CDR3 sequence: CASSMSGIQETQYF. In DNA, the CDR3 is TGTGCCAGTAGTATGTCTGGCATCCAAGAGACCCAGTACTTC. This chain joins TRBV19 and TRBJ2-5; no clear D gene. This CDR3 spans 14 amino acids. V lost 3 bases to trimming and J lost 1 base, with 9 bases between them. From germline, CDR1 is LNHDA and CDR2 SQIVND (reference sequence).

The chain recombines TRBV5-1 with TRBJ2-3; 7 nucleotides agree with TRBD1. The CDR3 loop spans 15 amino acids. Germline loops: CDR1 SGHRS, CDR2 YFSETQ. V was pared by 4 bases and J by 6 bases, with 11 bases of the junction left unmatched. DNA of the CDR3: TGCGCCAGCAGCCCCCCCGTAGGGGGCGCGGATACGCAGTATTTT. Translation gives CASSPPVGGADTQYF.

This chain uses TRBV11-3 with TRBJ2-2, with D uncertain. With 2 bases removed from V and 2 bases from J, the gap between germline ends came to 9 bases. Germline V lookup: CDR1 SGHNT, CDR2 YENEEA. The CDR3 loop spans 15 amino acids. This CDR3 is CASSLYGRNTGELFF. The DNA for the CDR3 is TGTGCCAGCAGCTTATATGGCAGAAACACCGGGGAGCTGTTTTTT.

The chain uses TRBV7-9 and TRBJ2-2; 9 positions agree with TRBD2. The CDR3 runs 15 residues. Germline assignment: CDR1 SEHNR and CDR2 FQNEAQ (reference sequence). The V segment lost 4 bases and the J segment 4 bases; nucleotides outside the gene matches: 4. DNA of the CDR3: TGTGCCAGCAGCTCTAGCGGGGCCAGCACCGGGGAGCTGTTTTTT. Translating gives CASSSSGASTGELFF.

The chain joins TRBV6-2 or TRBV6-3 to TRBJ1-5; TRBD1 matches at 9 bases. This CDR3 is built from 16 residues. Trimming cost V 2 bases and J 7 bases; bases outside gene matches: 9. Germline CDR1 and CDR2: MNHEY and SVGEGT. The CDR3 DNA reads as TGTGCCAGCAGTTACCCGGGGACAGGGAATGGCCAGCCCCAGCATTTT. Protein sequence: CASSYPGTGNGQPQHF.

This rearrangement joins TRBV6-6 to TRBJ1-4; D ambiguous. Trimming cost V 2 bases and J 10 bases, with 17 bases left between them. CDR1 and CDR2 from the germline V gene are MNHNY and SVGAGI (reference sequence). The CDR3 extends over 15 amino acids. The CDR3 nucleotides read TGTGCCAGCAGTTACGAGGGTGTAAGTGAAGGAAAACTGTTTTTT. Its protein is CASSYEGVSEGKLFF.